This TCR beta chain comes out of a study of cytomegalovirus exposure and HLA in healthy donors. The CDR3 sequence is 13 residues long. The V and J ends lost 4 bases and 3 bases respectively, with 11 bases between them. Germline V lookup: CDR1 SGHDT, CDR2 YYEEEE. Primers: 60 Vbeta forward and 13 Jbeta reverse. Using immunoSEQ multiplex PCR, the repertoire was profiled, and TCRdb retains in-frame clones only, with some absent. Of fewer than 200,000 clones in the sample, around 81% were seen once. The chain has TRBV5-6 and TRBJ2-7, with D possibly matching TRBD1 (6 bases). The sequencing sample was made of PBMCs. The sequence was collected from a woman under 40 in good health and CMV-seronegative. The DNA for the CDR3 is TGTGCCAGCAGCCCCGGACAGAACTACGAGCAGTACTTC. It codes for CASSPGQNYEQYF.